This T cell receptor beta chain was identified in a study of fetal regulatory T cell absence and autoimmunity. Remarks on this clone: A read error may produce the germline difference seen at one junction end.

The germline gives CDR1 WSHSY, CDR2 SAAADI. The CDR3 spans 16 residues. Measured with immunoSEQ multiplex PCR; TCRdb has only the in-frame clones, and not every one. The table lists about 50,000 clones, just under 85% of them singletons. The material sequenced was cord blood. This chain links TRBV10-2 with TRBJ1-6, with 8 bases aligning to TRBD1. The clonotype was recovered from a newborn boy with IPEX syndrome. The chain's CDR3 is CASSESQTGGGSPPHF. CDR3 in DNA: TGCGCCAGCAGTGAGTCCCAAACAGGGGGGGGTTCACCCCCCCACTTT.